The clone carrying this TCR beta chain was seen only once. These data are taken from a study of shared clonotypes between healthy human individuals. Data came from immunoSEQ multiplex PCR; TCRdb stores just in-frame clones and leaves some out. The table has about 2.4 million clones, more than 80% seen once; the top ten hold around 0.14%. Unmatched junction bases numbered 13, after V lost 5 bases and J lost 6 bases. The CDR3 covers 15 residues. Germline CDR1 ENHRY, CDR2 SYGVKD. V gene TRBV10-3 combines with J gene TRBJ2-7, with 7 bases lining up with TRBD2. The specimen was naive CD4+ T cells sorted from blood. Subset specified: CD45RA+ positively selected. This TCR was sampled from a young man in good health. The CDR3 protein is CAISPINLLAAEQYF. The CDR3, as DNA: TGTGCCATCAGTCCTATTAACCTGCTAGCGGCCGAGCAGTACTTC.